Each of the 16 T cell receptor beta chains below was sequenced from the same sample in a study of T cells in narcolepsy. Libraries were prepared by immunoSEQ multiplex PCR; TCRdb keeps only in-frame clonotypes and omits some of them. Of 35,000 or so clones in the sample, 70% to 85% are singletons; the top ten hold 1.6%. The sequenced sample consisted of CD45RA- memory CD4+ T cells from PBMCs. These receptors all stem from a human donor with narcolepsy.

This chain joins TRBV6-5 and TRBJ2-5; no definite D call. Matching the DNA end better, TRBJ2-7 makes the J call doubtful. Per the germline V gene, CDR1 is MNHEY and CDR2 is SVGAGI. This CDR3 is built from 13 residues. In nucleotides, the CDR3 is TGTGCCAGCAGTTACCCAGGCTCCTACGAGCAGTACTTC. Translation: CASSYPGSYEQYF.

This clone showed up just a few times. The chain combines TRBV4-3 with TRBJ2-7, with D perhaps TRBD2 (7 bases). Germline V gene sequence: CDR1 LGHNA, CDR2 YSLEER. CDR3 length equals 17 residues. The V end lost 2 bases, the J end lost 0 bases, and 17 bases lay between the germline ends. The CDR3 region has the DNA TGCGCCAGCAGCCAATCACTCCCGGGGGGCTCCTCCTACGAGCAGTACTTC. This sequence encodes CASSQSLPGGSSYEQYF.

The chain recombines TRBV7-6 with TRBJ2-5; 9 bases are shared with TRBD2. In germline, CDR1 is SGHVS, CDR2 FNYEAQ. V gave up 7 bases and J gave up 1 base; unmatched junction bases: 10. The CDR3 consists of 16 residues. The CDR3 is CASTQRASGAQETQYF. The CDR3 DNA reads as TGTGCCAGCACCCAACGTGCTAGCGGGGCCCAAGAGACCCAGTACTTC. Filled out from reference TRBV7-6 and TRBJ2-5, the complete variable domain reads GAGVSQSPRYKVTKRGQDVALRCDPISGHVSLYWYRQALGQGPEFLTYFNYEAQQDKSGLPNDRFSAERPEGSISTLTIQRTEQRDSAMYRCASTQRASGAQETQYFGPGTRLLVL.

This clone showed up just a few times. The V call is TRBV19, the J call TRBJ1-5, with D perhaps TRBD1 (5 bases). The CDR3 is 14 amino acids. Germline CDR1 is LNHDA and CDR2 is SQIVND (reference sequence). Trimming left V 6 bases short and J 0 bases short, with 9 bases between. CDR3 bases: TGTGCCAGTAGGCACAGGACTAGCAATCAGCCCCAGCATTTT. Protein product: CASRHRTSNQPQHF.

The rearrangement links TRBV5-5 to TRBJ2-7; D may be TRBD1 or TRBD2 (5 bases each). Trimming removed 4 bases from V and 2 bases from J, with 13 bases in between. The CDR3 consists of 14 residues. Germline CDR1 reads SGHKS; CDR2 reads YYEKEE (reference sequence). The DNA for the CDR3 is TGTGCCAGCAGCAAAGGGACGTCGACCTACGAGCAGTACTTC. Amino acid sequence: CASSKGTSTYEQYF.

This clone was counted a single time. The sample has other DNA sequences that encode this CDR3 too. The chain recombines TRBV9 with TRBJ1-5; D is undetermined. V lost 0 bases, J lost 4 bases, and 8 bases lay in between. The CDR3 runs 14 residues. Germline-derived CDR1 and CDR2 are SGDLS and YYNGEE. CDR3: CASSVDGANQPQHF. The CDR3 nucleotides are TGTGCCAGCAGCGTAGATGGAGCAAATCAGCCCCAGCATTTT.

This chain links TRBV4-3 with TRBJ1-2, with 9 bases aligning to TRBD1. CDR3 length: 17 amino acids. The trim removed 1 base at V and 1 base at J, leaving 7 bases unmatched. Germline CDR1 is LGHNA and CDR2 is YSLEER. DNA of the CDR3: TGCGCCAGCAGCCAAGGGGGAAGACAGGGGGTTAACTATGGCTACACCTTC. Amino acid sequence: CASSQGGRQGVNYGYTF.

This sequence joins TRBV30 and TRBJ1-4, with TRBD1 matching 9 bases. The CDR3 has 18 residues. Germline CDR1 reads GTSNPN; CDR2 reads SVGIG (reference sequence). Trimming at V came to 7 bases and at J to 0 bases, leaving 15 bases not matched to a gene. CDR3 DNA sequence: TGTGCCTTACGAGCCGGGACAGGGATTTTTGCAACTAATGAAAAACTGTTTTTT. This gives the protein CALRAGTGIFATNEKLFF.

V and J are TRBV9 and TRBJ1-1, with D possibly TRBD1 on 6 matching bases. In germline, CDR1 is SGDLS, CDR2 YYNGEE. Deletions cut 3 bases from V and 4 bases from J, with 16 bases between. CDR3 size: 15 residues. CDR3 sequence: CASSAGGGRGTEAFF. CDR3 coding DNA: TGTGCCAGCAGCGCGGGGGGCGGACGGGGCACTGAAGCTTTCTTT. Full variable domain (missing parts from reference TRBV9 and TRBJ1-1): DSGVTQTPKHLITATGQRVTLRCSPRSGDLSVYWYQQSLDQGLQFLIQYYNGEERAKGNILERFSAQQFPDLHSELNLSSLELGDSALYFCASSAGGGRGTEAFFGQGTRLTVV.

The V call is TRBV6-6, the J call TRBJ1-2, with unresolved D. V lost 5 bases, J lost 5 bases, and 12 bases lay in between. Germline V CDR1 and CDR2: MNHNY, SVGAGI (reference sequence). The CDR3 has 13 residues. This CDR3 is CASSPRGPYGYTF. The CDR3 bases are TGTGCCAGCAGTCCCCGAGGGCCTTATGGCTACACCTTC.

V and J are TRBV19 and TRBJ1-1; no clear D gene. Trimming took 4 bases from V and 0 from J, leaving 9 bases between them. This CDR3 is 14 amino acids long. Per the germline V gene, CDR1 is LNHDA and CDR2 is SQIVND (reference sequence). CDR3 bases: TGTGCCAGTAGTAAAGCCAGCATGAACACTGAAGCTTTCTTT. Translation gives CASSKASMNTEAFF.

The V and J genes are TRBV7-9 and TRBJ2-3, with 8 bases that match TRBD2. The length of the CDR3 is 19 residues. Germline values: CDR1 SEHNR, CDR2 FQNEAQ (reference sequence). V gave up 5 bases and J gave up 0 bases; unmatched junction bases: 16. The CDR3 nucleotides are TGTGCCAGCAGCGGTCGTTTTGCGGGGGGCCGAACAAGCACAGATACGCAGTATTTT. Protein: CASSGRFAGGRTSTDTQYF.

The V and J genes are TRBV11-3 and TRBJ2-1, with 7 nucleotides matching TRBD1. The CDR3 has 18 amino acids. The germline V gene encodes CDR1 SGHNT and CDR2 YENEEA. The ends lost 5 bases at V and 0 bases at J; junction bases unmatched: 13. The CDR3 spells CASSPALIGTASYNEQFF. CDR3 nucleotide sequence: TGTGCCAGCAGCCCGGCCTTAATTGGGACAGCCTCCTACAATGAGCAGTTCTTC.

The chain links TRBV30 to TRBJ2-7; the match to TRBD1 covers 7 bases. The V and J ends lost 3 bases and 3 bases, in that order; junction bases with no gene match: 2. This CDR3 spans 12 amino acids. Germline values: CDR1 GTSNPN, CDR2 SVGIG (reference sequence). CDR3 sequence (DNA): TGTGCCTGGAGGACAGGGAACTACGAGCAGTACTTC. It encodes CAWRTGNYEQYF. Using reference TRBV30 and TRBJ2-7 for the parts outside the CDR3, the full variable domain is SQTIHQWPATLVQPVGSPLSLECTVEGTSNPNLYWYRQAAGRGLQLLFYSVGIGQISSEVPQNLSASRPQDRQFILSSKKLLLSDSGFYLCAWRTGNYEQYFGPGTRLTVT.

V is TRBV6-1 and J is TRBJ2-6; no clear D. Germline values: CDR1 MNHNS, CDR2 SASEGT. The CDR3 sequence is 17 residues long. The V gene lost 4 bases and the J gene lost 1 base, with 14 bases spanning the gap. CDR3 nucleotides: TGTGCCAGCAGTGTCCCCCCGGGTAGGTCTGGGGCCAACGTCCTGACTTTC. Amino acid sequence: CASSVPPGRSGANVLTF.

This chain joins TRBV6-5 and TRBJ1-1; the match to TRBD1 covers 7 bases. CDR3 length equals 15 residues. V gave up 2 bases and J gave up 3 bases; unmatched junction bases: 6. Germline loops: CDR1 MNHEY, CDR2 SVGAGI. The CDR3 region has the DNA TGTGCCAGCAGTTACGACAGGGTACAACACACTGAAGCTTTCTTT. Encoded protein: CASSYDRVQHTEAFF.